This T cell receptor beta chain was recovered during a study of CD4 T cells in relation to SARS-CoV-2 and coronaviruses. Study as a whole: After roughly eleven days of antigen culture, PBMC TCR beta CDR3s were sequenced.

V lost 2 bases to trimming and J lost 8 bases, with 9 bases between them. This CDR3 region has 13 residues. The assay was immunoSEQ multiplex PCR, and TCRdb's table has in-frame clones only and misses some. This repertoire shows roughly 20,000 clones, about 80% found once; its top ten account for roughly 30%. About this clone itself: Its antigen is still unknown.

Before the COVID-19 pandemic, during about 2010-2018, CD4+ T cells were taken from unexposed donors. After about 10 days of culture, CD4+ T cells were isolated. Testing used SARS-CoV-2 S/N and four cold-coronavirus spikes on unexposed-donor CD4+ T cells, cells permitting. On days 3 and 7, cultures got half fresh IL-2 medium. The sequence was obtained from a human donor in good health. What was sequenced was CD4+ T cells from PBMCs, cultured in vitro. The chain employs TRBV12-3 or TRBV12-4 and TRBJ1-4; no firm D call. The CDR3 region is CASSLSRREKLFF. The CDR3 DNA is TGTGCCAGCAGTTTATCCAGGAGAGAAAAACTGTTTTTT.